Given below is one T cell receptor beta chain in context. Its specificity is unknown. Researchers ran the PCR with 60 Vbeta and 13 Jbeta primers. Sequencing was performed with immunoSEQ multiplex PCR; in TCRdb, only in-frame clones are kept and a portion is missing. In the table there are about 130,000 clones, roughly four fifths of which are singletons. The sample is drawn from a study of cytomegalovirus exposure and HLA in healthy donors. Study outcomes and limitations: Later work found most CMV-associated TCR beta chains apparently HLA-restricted.

The sequencing input was PBMCs. This receptor was obtained from a male donor in good health and CMV-seropositive.

The CDR3 loop reads CASSLRSGGRNYEQYF. The CDR3 DNA reads as TGTGCCAGCAGCTTACGTTCAGGCGGGAGAAACTACGAGCAGTACTTC. The gene calls are TRBV7-2 and TRBJ2-7; 7 bases agree with TRBD2. After removal of 2 bases from V and 3 bases from J, the junction contained 10 bases not matched to a gene. This CDR3 is built from 16 residues. The germline CDR1 and CDR2 sequences are SGHTA and FQGNSA.